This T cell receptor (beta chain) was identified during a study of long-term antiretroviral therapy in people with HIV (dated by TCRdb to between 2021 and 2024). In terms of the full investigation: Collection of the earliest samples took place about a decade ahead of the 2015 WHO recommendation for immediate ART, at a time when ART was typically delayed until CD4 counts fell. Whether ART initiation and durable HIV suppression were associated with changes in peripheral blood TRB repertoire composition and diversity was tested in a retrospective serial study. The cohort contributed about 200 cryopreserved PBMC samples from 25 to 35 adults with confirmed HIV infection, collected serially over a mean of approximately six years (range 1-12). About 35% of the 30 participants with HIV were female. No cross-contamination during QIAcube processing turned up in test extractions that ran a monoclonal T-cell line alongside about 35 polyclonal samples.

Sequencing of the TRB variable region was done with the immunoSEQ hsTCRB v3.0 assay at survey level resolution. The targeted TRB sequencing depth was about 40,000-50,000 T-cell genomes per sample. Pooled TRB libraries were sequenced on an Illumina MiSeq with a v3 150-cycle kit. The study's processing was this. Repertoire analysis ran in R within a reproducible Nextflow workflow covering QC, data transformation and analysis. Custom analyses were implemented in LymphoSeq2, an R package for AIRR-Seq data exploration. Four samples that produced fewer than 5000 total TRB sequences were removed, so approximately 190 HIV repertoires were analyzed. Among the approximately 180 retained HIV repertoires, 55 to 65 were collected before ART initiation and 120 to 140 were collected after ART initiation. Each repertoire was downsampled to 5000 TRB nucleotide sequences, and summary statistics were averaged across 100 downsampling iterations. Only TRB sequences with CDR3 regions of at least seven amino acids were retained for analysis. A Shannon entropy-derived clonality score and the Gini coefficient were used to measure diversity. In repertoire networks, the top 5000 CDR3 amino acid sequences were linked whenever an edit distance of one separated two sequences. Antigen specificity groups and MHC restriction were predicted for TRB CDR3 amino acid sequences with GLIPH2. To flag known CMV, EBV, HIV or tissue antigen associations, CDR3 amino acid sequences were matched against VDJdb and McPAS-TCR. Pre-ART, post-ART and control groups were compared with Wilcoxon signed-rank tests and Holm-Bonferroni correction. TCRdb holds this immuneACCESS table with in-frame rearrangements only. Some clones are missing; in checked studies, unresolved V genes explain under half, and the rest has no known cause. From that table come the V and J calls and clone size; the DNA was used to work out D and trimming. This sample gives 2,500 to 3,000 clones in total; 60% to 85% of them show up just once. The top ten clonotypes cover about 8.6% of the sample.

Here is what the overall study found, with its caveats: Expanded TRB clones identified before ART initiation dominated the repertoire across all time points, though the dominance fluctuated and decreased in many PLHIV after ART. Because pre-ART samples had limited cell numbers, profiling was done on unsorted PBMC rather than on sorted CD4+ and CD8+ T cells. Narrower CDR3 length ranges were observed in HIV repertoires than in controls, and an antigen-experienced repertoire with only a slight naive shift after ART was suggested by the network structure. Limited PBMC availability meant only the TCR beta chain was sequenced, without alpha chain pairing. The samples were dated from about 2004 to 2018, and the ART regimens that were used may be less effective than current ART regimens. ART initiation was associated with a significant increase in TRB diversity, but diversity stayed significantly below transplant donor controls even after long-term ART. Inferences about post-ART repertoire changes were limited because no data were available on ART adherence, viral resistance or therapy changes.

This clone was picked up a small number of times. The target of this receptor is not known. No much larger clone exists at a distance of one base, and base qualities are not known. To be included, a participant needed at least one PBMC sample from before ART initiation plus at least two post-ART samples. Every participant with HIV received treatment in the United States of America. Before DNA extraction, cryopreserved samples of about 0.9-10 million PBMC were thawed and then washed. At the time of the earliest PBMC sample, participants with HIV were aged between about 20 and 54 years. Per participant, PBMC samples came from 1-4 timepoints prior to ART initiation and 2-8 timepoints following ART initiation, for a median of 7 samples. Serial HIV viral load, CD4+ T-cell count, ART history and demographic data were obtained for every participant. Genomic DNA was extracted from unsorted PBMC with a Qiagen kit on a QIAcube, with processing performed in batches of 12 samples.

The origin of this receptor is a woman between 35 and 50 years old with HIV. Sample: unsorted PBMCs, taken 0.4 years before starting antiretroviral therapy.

The sequenced DNA: TGTGCCAGCACCCCTAGCGGGAGGCGGAATGAGCAGTTCTTC. Translated, this gives CASTPSGRRNEQFF. The rearrangement combines TRBV28 with TRBJ2-1; the junction holds 11 bases that match TRBD2. The V end gives up 7 bases and the J end 7 bases, leaving 6 bases in the junction not matched to a gene. Measured from the cysteine to the phenylalanine, the CDR3 is 14 residues long. The sequence is cut down to CDR3 DNA, 42 bases in frame from base 1. CDR1 and CDR2 are read off the germline V gene as MDHEN and SYDVKM.